This TCR beta chain was obtained from a study of graft-versus-host responses after intestinal transplantation. The germline gives CDR1 SGDLS, CDR2 YYNGEE. With 0 bases removed from V and 2 bases from J, the gap between germline ends came to 8 bases. The CDR3 length is 14 residues. For this clone: The antigen remains undetermined. Distinct nucleotide sequences in the sample also encode this CDR3.

Only in-frame clones appear in the TCRdb table, and some are missing; sequencing was by immunoSEQ multiplex PCR. The repertoire holds 75,000 to 90,000 clones, with roughly nine tenths as singletons. The sequence came from a human donor who received an intestinal transplant. The chain links TRBV9 to TRBJ1-2; no clear D. Here the sequenced sample was unstimulated CD4+ T cells sorted from spleen or lymph node cells, taken before intestinal transplant. This chain's CDR3 is CASSVEAGNYGYTF. For the CDR3, the DNA is TGTGCCAGCAGCGTAGAAGCCGGGAACTATGGCTACACCTTC. The variable domain in full, with the rest retrieved from reference TRBV9 and TRBJ1-2, is DSGVTQTPKHLITATGQRVTLRCSPRSGDLSVYWYQQSLDQGLQFLIQYYNGEERAKGNILERFSAQQFPDLHSELNLSSLELGDSALYFCASSVEAGNYGYTFGSGTRLTVV.